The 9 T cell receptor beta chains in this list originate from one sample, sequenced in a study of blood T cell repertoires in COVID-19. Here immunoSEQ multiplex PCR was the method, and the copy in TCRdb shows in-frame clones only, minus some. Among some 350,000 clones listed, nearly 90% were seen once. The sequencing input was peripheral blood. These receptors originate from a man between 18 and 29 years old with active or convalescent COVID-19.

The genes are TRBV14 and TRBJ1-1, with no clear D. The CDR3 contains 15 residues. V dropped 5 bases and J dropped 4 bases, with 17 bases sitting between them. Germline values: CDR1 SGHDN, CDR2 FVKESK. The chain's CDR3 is CASSSDPPEGTEAFF. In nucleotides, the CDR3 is TGTGCCAGCAGCTCCGACCCTCCTGAGGGCACTGAAGCTTTCTTT.

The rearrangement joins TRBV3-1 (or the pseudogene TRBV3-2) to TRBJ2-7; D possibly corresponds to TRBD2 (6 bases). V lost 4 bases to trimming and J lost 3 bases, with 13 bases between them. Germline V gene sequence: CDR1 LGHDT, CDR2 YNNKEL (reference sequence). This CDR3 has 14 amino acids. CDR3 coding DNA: TGTGCCAGCAGCCCCAGGGACTTTAACTACGAGCAGTACTTC. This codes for CASSPRDFNYEQYF.

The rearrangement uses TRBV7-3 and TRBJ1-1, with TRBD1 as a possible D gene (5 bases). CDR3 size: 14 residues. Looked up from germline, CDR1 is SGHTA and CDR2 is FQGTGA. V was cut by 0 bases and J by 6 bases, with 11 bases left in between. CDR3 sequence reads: CASSLTSGDPEAFF. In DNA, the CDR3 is TGTGCCAGCAGCTTAACGTCGGGGGACCCTGAAGCTTTCTTT.

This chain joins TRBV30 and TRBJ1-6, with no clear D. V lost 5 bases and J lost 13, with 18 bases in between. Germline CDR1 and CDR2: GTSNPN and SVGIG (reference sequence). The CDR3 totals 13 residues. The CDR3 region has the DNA TGTGCCTGGCTCGGGGTTACCCTTCGGCCCCTCCACTTT. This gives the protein CAWLGVTLRPLHF. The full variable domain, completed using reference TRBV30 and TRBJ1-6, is SQTIHQWPATLVQPVGSPLSLECTVEGTSNPNLYWYRQAAGRGLQLLFYSVGIGQISSEVPQNLSASRPQDRQFILSSKKLLLSDSGFYLCAWLGVTLRPLHFGNGTRLTVT.

CDR3 region: CASSVPGQGFGGYTF. CDR3 DNA sequence: TGTGCCAGCAGCGTCCCGGGACAGGGGTTTGGTGGCTACACCTTC. This sequence joins TRBV21-1 and TRBJ1-2; TRBD1 was called by the table and not checked on the DNA. TRBV21-1 is deemed a pseudogene. The CDR3 totals 15 residues.

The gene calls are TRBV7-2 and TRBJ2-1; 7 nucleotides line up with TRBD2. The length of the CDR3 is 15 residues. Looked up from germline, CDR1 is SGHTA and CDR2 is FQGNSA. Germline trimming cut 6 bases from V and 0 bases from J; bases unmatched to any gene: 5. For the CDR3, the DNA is TGTGCCAGCAGGGTGGGACTATCCTCCTACAATGAGCAGTTCTTC. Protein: CASRVGLSSYNEQFF.

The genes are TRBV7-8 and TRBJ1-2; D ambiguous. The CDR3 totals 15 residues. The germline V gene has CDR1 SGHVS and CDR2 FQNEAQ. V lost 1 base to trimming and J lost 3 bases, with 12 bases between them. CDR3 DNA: TGTGCCAGCAGCTTAGGTGCGGAGAGATACTATGGCTACACCTTC. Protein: CASSLGAERYYGYTF.

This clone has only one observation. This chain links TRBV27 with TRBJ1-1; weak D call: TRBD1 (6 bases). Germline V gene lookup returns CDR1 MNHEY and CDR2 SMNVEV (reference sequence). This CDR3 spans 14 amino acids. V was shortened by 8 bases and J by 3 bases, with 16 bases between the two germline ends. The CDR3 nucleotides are TGTGCCAGCGGATACATACAGGGTTACACTGAAGCTTTCTTT. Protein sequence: CASGYIQGYTEAFF.

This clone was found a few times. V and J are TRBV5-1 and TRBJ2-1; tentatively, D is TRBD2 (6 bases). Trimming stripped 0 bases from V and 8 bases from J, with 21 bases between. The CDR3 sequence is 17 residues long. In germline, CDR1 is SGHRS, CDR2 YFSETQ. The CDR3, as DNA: TGCGCCAGCAGCTTGGGCCAAAAGGCTAGCGTTAACTATGAGCAGTTCTTC. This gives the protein CASSLGQKASVNYEQFF. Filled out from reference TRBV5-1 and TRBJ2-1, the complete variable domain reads KAGVTQTPRYLIKTRGQQVTLSCSPISGHRSVSWYQQTPGQGLQFLFEYFSETQRNKGNFPGRFSGRQFSNSRSEMNVSTLELGDSALYLCASSLGQKASVNYEQFFGPGTRLTVL.